The clone carrying this TCR beta chain was observed a few times. The data originate from a study of CD8+CD57+ T cells in acquired aplastic anemia. Study details: Healthy donor CD4+ cell samples had a mean of roughly 9.8 million reads.

According to the study, genomic DNA was the template for TCR beta VDJ and CDR3 profiling. TCRdb re-called the reads through MiXCR, storing one row per CDR3 protein. The repertoire includes 150,000 to 200,000 distinct CDR3 sequences, about three fifths of them detected once, and about 48% sits in the top ten. There are 15 residues in the CDR3. Germline assignment: CDR1 LGHDT and CDR2 YNNKEL (reference sequence). With 4 bases clipped from V and 3 bases from J, the junction kept 2 bases outside the gene matches. The chain combines TRBV3-1 with TRBJ2-2, with 10 bases fitting TRBD2. This TCR derives from a human donor in good health. The sample was sorted CD4+, CD8+, or CD8+CD57+ T cells (not recorded which) from PBMCs. The CDR3 region is CASSLGTSDTGELFF. For the CDR3, the DNA is TGTGCCAGCAGCCTCGGGACTAGCGACACCGGGGAGCTGTTTTTT.